This T cell receptor (beta chain) came from a study of CD4 and CD8 cells across lung adenocarcinoma regions. CDR3 length equals 12 residues. Trimming removed 6 bases at V and 4 bases at J, with 9 bases between. TCRdb passed the PCR reads through MiXCR, listing each CDR3 protein once. The repertoire has over 5,000 distinct CDR3 sequences, about 62% of them found once; the top ten carry approximately 23%. Samples came from patients with localized non-small cell lung adenocarcinoma. The gene calls are TRBV12-3 or TRBV12-4 and TRBJ1-2; the D is unclear. The receptor was derived from a female donor with lung adenocarcinoma. The CD4 and CD8 labels of this study may be unreliable. The sequenced sample consisted of CD4+ T cells from the center of a lung tumor. The CDR3 loop reads CASSFAGYGYTF. The CDR3 DNA follows: TGTGCCAGCAGCTTTGCAGGCTATGGCTACACCTTC.